The subject of this entry is one TCR beta chain. Antigen specificity is unknown. Both 60 Vbeta primers and 13 Jbeta primers went into the PCR. Only in-frame clones appear in the TCRdb table, and some are missing; sequencing was by immunoSEQ multiplex PCR. The data show under 200,000 clones, around 74% seen once. These data come from a study of cytomegalovirus exposure and HLA in healthy donors. The study's findings and limits: The analysis excluded some indistinguishable V segments, including TRBV6-2 and TRBV6-3. The study labeled 170 or so TCR beta chains cytomegalovirus-associated. In presence/absence analyses, roughly uniform sequencing depth across donors was assumed.

The donors (healthy individuals) were bone marrow donors. The germline gives CDR1 SGHDT, CDR2 YYEEEE. Trimming took off 3 bases at V and 8 bases at J, with 8 bases between the two ends. The CDR3 runs 12 residues. Specimen: PBMCs. The sequence came from a woman younger than 45 in good health and CMV-seronegative. The chain links TRBV5-6 to TRBJ2-2; D is undetermined. This CDR3 reads CASSYSTGELFF. CDR3 nucleotide sequence: TGTGCCAGCAGCTACTCGACAGGGGAGCTGTTTTTT. The whole variable domain, remainder taken from reference TRBV5-6 and TRBJ2-2, is DAGVTQSPTHLIKTRGQQVTLRCSPKSGHDTVSWYQQALGQGPQFIFQYYEEEERQRGNFPDRFSGHQFPNYSSELNVNALLLGDSALYLCASSYSTGELFFGEGSRLTVL.